Listed below are T cell receptor beta chains from one sample, sequenced in a study of blood T cell repertoires in COVID-19. Sequencing was performed with immunoSEQ multiplex PCR; in TCRdb, only in-frame clones are kept and a portion is missing. The data contain about 440,000 clones, about 90% of them singletons. Sample: PBMCs or T cells enriched from blood (not recorded which). The origin of the receptors is a young man who had recovered from COVID-19. Each CDR3 is given with its conserved first and last residue. D genes are given only for firm matches. Size is omitted from some rows. Given values are once, few, many or a class for expanded clones.

V: TRBV7-2; J: TRBJ1-5; D: NA; size: NA; CDR3: CASSLAGAGQPQHF; DNA: TGTGCCAGCAGCTTAGCGGGGGCCGGTCAGCCCCAGCATTTT
V: TRBV7-3; J: TRBJ2-1; D: TRBD2; size: NA; CDR3: CASSPSGFNEQFF; DNA: TGTGCCAGCAGCCCTAGCGGGTTCAATGAGCAGTTCTTC
V: TRBV30; J: TRBJ1-6; D: NA; size: NA; CDR3: CACQPKAGVSSPLHF; DNA: TGTGCCTGCCAACCTAAGGCAGGGGTTTCTTCACCCCTCCACTTT
V: TRBV25-1; J: TRBJ1-2; D: NA; size: once; CDR3: CASSVATGLYGYTF; DNA: TGTGCCAGCAGTGTCGCTACAGGGCTCTATGGCTACACCTTC
V: TRBV7-9; J: TRBJ1-4; D: NA; size: NA; CDR3: CASSLTDSSNEKLFF; DNA: TGTGCCAGCAGCTTAACGGACAGTTCTAATGAAAAACTGTTTTTT
V: TRBV5-1; J: TRBJ2-7; D: TRBD1; size: NA; CDR3: CASSLVGSNRGSSYEQYF; DNA: TGCGCCAGCAGCTTGGTCGGTAGTAACAGGGGGAGCTCCTACGAGCAGTACTTC
V: TRBV5-1; J: TRBJ1-1; D: TRBD1; size: NA; CDR3: CASSLDGQGATEAFF; DNA: TGCGCCAGCAGCTTGGACGGACAGGGGGCCACTGAAGCTTTCTTT
V: TRBV13; J: TRBJ2-5; D: NA; size: NA; CDR3: CASSLMSVQETQYF; DNA: TGTGCCAGCAGCTTAATGTCGGTCCAAGAGACCCAGTACTTC
V: TRBV2; J: TRBJ1-1; D: NA; size: NA; CDR3: CASSGRERAFF; DNA: TGTGCCAGCAGTGGCCGGGAAAGAGCTTTCTTT
V: TRBV6-5; J: TRBJ1-4; D: NA; size: NA; CDR3: CASSTNPRGEKLFF; DNA: TGTGCCAGCAGCACTAACCCGAGAGGTGAAAAACTGTTTTTT
V: TRBV24-1; J: TRBJ2-7; D: NA; size: NA; CDR3: CAASDSDRTPIYEQYF; DNA: TGTGCCGCCAGTGATTCGGACAGAACCCCAATCTACGAGCAGTACTTC
V: TRBV19; J: TRBJ2-3; D: NA; size: NA; CDR3: CASSVTATSTDTQYF; DNA: TGTGCCAGTAGTGTGACAGCAACTAGCACAGATACGCAGTATTTT
V: TRBV6-5; J: TRBJ1-4; D: NA; size: NA; CDR3: CASRRSPGEKLFF; DNA: TGTGCCAGCAGAAGGAGTCCGGGTGAAAAACTGTTTTTT
V: TRBV29-1; J: TRBJ1-1; D: NA; size: NA; CDR3: CSVQGSFEAFF; DNA: TGCAGCGTTCAGGGTTCGTTTGAAGCTTTCTTT
V: TRBV5-5; J: TRBJ1-1; D: NA; size: NA; CDR3: CASSHRRINHTEAFF; DNA: TGTGCCAGCAGCCATAGGCGGATCAACCACACTGAAGCTTTCTTT
V: TRBV6-5; J: TRBJ2-1; D: NA; size: NA; CDR3: CASTSETFPGRQFF; DNA: TGTGCCAGCACTTCCGAGACGTTTCCAGGGCGGCAGTTCTTC
V: TRBV27; J: TRBJ1-5; D: NA; size: NA; CDR3: CASTSYGGVDQPQHF; DNA: TGTGCCAGCACTTCTTACGGGGGTGTTGACCAGCCCCAGCATTTT
V: TRBV15; J: TRBJ2-2; D: TRBD2; size: NA; CDR3: CAASTSGNTGELFF; DNA: TGTGCCGCTTCGACTAGCGGGAACACCGGGGAGCTGTTTTTT
V: TRBV19; J: TRBJ1-2; D: TRBD1; size: NA; CDR3: CASSPQGPYYGYTF; DNA: TGTGCCAGTAGCCCACAGGGGCCATACTATGGCTACACCTTC
V: TRBV5-8; J: TRBJ1-5; D: TRBD1; size: NA; CDR3: CASTPGQRNQPQHF; DNA: TGTGCCAGCACCCCGGGACAGCGCAATCAGCCCCAGCATTTT
V: TRBV7-2; J: TRBJ2-2; D: TRBD2; size: NA; CDR3: CASSELAGVIRELFF; DNA: TGTGCCAGCAGCGAACTAGCGGGAGTTATCAGGGAGCTGTTTTTT
V: TRBV12-3/TRBV12-4; J: TRBJ2-7; D: TRBD1; size: NA; CDR3: CASSTGQFYEQYF; DNA: TGTGCCAGCAGTACGGGACAGTTCTACGAGCAGTACTTC
V: TRBV7-8; J: TRBJ1-2; D: TRBD1; size: NA; CDR3: CASSSHGQGGDGYTF; DNA: TGTGCCAGCAGCTCCCACGGACAGGGCGGGGATGGCTACACCTTC
V: TRBV7-6; J: TRBJ1-4; D: TRBD1; size: NA; CDR3: CASSSTGTLNGEKLFF; DNA: TGTGCCAGCAGCTCGACAGGGACTTTAAACGGCGAAAAACTGTTTTTT
V: TRBV10-2; J: TRBJ1-2; D: NA; size: NA; CDR3: CASMGGVYGYTF; DNA: TGCGCCAGCATGGGGGGAGTCTATGGCTACACCTTC